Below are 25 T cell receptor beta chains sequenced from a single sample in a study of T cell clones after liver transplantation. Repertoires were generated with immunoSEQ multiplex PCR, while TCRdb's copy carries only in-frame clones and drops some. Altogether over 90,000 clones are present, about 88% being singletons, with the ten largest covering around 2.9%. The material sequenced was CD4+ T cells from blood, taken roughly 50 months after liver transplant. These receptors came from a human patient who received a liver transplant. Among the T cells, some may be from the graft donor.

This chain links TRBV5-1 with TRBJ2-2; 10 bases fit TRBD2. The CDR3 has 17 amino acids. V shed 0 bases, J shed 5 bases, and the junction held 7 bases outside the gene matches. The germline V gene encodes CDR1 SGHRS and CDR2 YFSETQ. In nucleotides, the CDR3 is TGCGCCAGCAGCTTGGCTAGCGGGGGCCTGGGGACCGGGGAGCTGTTTTTT. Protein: CASSLASGGLGTGELFF.

CDR3 sequence: CASSPGTVSTDTQYF. The CDR3 DNA follows: TGTGCCAGCTCACCAGGAACGGTTAGCACAGATACGCAGTATTTT. The chain joins TRBV18 to TRBJ2-3, with unresolved D. The V end lost 2 bases, the J end lost 0 bases, and 9 bases lay between the germline ends. The germline V gene encodes CDR1 KGHSH and CDR2 LQKENI. The length of the CDR3 is 15 residues.

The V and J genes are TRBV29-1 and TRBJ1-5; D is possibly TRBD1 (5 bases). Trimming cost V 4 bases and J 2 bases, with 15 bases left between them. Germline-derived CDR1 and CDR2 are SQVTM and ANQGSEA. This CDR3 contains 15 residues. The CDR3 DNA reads TGCAGCGTTGGGGTGGGGGTTTCGGGCAATCAGCCCCAGCATTTT. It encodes CSVGVGVSGNQPQHF.

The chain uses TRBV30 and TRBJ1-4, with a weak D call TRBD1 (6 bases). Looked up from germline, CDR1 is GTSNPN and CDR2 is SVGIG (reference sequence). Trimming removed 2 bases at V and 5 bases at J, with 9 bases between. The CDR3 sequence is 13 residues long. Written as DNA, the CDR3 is TGTGCCTGGAGTTTGAGGGGGAATGAAAAACTGTTTTTT. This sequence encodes CAWSLRGNEKLFF.

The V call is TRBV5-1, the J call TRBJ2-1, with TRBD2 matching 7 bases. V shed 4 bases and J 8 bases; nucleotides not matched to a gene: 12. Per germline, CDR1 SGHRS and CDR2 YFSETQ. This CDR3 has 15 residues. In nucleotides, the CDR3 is TGCGCCAGCAGCCCCCCGAGACTAGCCGGGGATGAGCAGTTCTTC. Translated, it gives CASSPPRLAGDEQFF.

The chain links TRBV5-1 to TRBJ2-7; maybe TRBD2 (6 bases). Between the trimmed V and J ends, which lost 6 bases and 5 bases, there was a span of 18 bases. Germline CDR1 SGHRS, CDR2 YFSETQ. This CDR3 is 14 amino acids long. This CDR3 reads CASTVVGGMNEQYF. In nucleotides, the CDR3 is TGCGCCAGCACCGTAGTGGGGGGTATGAACGAGCAGTACTTC.

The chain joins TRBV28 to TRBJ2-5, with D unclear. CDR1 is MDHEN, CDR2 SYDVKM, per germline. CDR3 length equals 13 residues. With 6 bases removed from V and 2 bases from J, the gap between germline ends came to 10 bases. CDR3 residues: CASSSGSQETQYF. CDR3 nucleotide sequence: TGTGCCAGCAGCTCCGGGTCGCAAGAGACCCAGTACTTC.

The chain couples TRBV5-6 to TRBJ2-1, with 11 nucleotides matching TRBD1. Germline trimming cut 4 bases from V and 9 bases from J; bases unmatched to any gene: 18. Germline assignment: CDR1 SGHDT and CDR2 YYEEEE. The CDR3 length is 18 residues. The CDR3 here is CASSRSPGTGGRMVEQFF. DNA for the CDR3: TGTGCCAGCAGCCGCAGCCCGGGGACAGGGGGGAGGATGGTTGAGCAGTTCTTC.

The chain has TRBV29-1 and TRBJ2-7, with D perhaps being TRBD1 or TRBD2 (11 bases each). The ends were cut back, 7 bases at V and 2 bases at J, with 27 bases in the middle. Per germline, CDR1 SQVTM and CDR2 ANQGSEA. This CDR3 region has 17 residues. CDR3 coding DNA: TGCAGCGGGACAGGGGGCGCTGGGACTAGCGGAGCCTACGAGCAGTACTTC. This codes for CSGTGGAGTSGAYEQYF.

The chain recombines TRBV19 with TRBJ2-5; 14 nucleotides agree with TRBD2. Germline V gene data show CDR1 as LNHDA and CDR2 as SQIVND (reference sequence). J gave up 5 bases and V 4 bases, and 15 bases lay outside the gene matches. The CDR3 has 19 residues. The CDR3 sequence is CASSTRGLAGALTGETQYF. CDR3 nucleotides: TGTGCCAGTAGTACCAGGGGACTAGCGGGAGCCCTCACCGGGGAGACCCAGTACTTC.

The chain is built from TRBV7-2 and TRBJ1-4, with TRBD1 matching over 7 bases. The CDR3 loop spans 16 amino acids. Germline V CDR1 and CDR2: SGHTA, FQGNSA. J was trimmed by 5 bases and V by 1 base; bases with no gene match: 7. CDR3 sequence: CASSLEQGLSNEKLFF. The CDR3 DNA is TGTGCCAGCAGCTTAGAACAGGGGCTATCAAATGAAAAACTGTTTTTT.

In DNA, the CDR3 is TGTGCCAGCGGGCCATTGGGCTCCTACGAGCAGTACTTC. This gives the protein CASGPLGSYEQYF. This chain uses TRBV6-1 with TRBJ2-7; D unclear. The germline V and J ends were trimmed by 8 bases and 0 bases, with 11 bases remaining between them. Looked up from germline, CDR1 is MNHNS and CDR2 is SASEGT. CDR3 length: 13 residues.

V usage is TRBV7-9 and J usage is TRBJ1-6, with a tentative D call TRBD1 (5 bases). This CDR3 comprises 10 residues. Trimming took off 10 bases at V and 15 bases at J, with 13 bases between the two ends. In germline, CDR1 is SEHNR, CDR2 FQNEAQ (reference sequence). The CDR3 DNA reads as TGTGCCACCGGGGGTTCGGGCCTCCACTTT. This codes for CATGGSGLHF. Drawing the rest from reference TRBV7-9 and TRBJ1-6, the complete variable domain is DTGVSQNPRHKITKRGQNVTFRCDPISEHNRLYWYRQTLGQGPEFLTYFQNEAQLEKSRLLSDRFSAERPKGSFSTLEIQRTEQGDSAMYLCATGGSGLHFGNGTRLTVT.

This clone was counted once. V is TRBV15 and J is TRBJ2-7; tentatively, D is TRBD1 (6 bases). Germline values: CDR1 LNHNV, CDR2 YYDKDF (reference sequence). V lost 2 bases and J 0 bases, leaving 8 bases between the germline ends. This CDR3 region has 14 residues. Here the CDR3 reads CATSRQGSSYEQYF. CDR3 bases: TGTGCCACCAGCAGACAGGGGAGCTCCTACGAGCAGTACTTC.

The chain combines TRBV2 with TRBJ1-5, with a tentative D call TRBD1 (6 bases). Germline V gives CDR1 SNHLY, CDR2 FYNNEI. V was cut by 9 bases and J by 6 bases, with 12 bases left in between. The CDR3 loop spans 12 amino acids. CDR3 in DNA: TGTGCCAGTCACAGGGCGGGTCAGCCCCAGCATTTT. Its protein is CASHRAGQPQHF.

The CDR3 sequence: CASSSGGGYYGYTF. CDR3 DNA sequence: TGTGCCAGCAGCTCCGGGGGAGGCTACTATGGCTACACCTTC. V is TRBV7-2 and J is TRBJ1-2; tentatively, D is TRBD1 (5 bases). Deletions cut 4 bases from V and 3 bases from J, with 12 bases between. The CDR3 runs to 14 residues. Per the germline V gene, CDR1 is SGHTA and CDR2 is FQGNSA.

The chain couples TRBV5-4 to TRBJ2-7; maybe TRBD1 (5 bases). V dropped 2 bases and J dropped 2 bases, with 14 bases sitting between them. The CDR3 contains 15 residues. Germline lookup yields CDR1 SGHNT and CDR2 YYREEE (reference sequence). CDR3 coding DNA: TGTGCCAGCAGCTTAAAAGGGGTTCGGGCCTACGAGCAGTACTTC. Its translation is CASSLKGVRAYEQYF.

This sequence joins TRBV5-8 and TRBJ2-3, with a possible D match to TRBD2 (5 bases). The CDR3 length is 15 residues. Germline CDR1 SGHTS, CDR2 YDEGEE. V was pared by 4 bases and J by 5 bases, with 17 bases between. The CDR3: CASSVLGSGQDTQYF. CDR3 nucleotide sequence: TGTGCCAGCAGCGTTCTCGGAAGCGGCCAAGATACGCAGTATTTT.

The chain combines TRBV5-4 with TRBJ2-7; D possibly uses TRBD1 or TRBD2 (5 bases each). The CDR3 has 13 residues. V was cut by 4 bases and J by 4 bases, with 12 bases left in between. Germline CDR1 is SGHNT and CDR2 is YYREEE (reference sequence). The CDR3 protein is CASSRGREYEQYF. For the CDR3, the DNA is TGTGCCAGCAGCAGGGGTAGGGAGTACGAGCAGTACTTC.

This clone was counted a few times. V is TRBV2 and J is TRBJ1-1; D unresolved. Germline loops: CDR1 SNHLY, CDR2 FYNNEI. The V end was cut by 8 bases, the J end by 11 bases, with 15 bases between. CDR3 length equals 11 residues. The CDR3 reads CASRGGGRAFF. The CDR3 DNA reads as TGTGCCAGCCGAGGAGGCGGCCGGGCTTTCTTT.

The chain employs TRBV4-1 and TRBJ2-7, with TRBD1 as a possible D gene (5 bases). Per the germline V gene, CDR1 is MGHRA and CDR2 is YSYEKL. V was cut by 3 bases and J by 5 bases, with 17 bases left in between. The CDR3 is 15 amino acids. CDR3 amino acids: CASSQESGLQDEQYF. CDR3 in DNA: TGCGCCAGCAGCCAGGAGTCAGGGTTACAGGACGAGCAGTACTTC.

CDR3 coding DNA: TGTGCCTGGACTCCCGGACAGCTTAATGAAAAACTGTTTTTT. It is translated as CAWTPGQLNEKLFF. The rearrangement joins TRBV30 to TRBJ1-4, with D maybe TRBD1 (6 bases). Germline-derived CDR1 and CDR2 are GTSNPN and SVGIG (reference sequence). The CDR3 sequence is 14 residues long. V lost 4 bases to trimming and J lost 4 bases, with 13 bases between them.

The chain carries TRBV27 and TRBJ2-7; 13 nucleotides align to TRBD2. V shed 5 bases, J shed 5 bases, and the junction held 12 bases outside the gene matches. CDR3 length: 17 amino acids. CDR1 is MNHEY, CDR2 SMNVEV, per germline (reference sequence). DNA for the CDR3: TGTGCCAGCAGTCGACTAGCGGGAGGCTTCAACCCGGACGAGCAGTACTTC. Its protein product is CASSRLAGGFNPDEQYF.

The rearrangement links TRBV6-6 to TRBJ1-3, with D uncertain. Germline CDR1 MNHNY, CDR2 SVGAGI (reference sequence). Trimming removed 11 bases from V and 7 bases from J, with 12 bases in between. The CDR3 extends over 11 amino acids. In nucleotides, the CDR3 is TGTGCCGCCCACAACGGGAACACCATATATTTT. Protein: CAAHNGNTIYF.

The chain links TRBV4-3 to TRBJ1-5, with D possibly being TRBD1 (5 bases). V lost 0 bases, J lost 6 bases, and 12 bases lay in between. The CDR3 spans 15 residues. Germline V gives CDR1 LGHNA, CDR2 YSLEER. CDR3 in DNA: TGCGCCAGCAGCCAAGACGGACATACGGGTCAGCCCCAGCATTTT. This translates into CASSQDGHTGQPQHF.